The 9 T cell receptor beta chains in this list originate from one sample, sequenced in a study of sequential checkpoint blockade in melanoma. Treatment described: randomized to nivolumab then ipilimumab (arm A) or the reverse (arm B). Here immunoSEQ multiplex PCR was the method, and the copy in TCRdb shows in-frame clones only, minus some. The table lists 20,000 to 25,000 clones, approximately 78% of them singletons. Source: CD8+ T cells sorted from blood (inferred from file names), taken from a patient given nivolumab and ipilimumab in sequence. The receptors come from a human donor with melanoma.

The gene calls are TRBV29-1 and TRBJ2-5, with D perhaps TRBD1 (6 bases). Germline V gene lookup returns CDR1 SQVTM and CDR2 ANQGSEA. The CDR3 is 12 residues long. Trimming left V 6 bases short and J 5 bases short, with 13 bases between. CDR3: CSVETGGETQYF. CDR3 coding DNA: TGCAGCGTCGAGACAGGCGGGGAGACCCAGTACTTC.

The V call is TRBV5-1, the J call TRBJ2-2; no firm D call. The CDR3 sequence is 14 residues long. V lost 2 bases and J 0 bases, leaving 5 bases between the germline ends. CDR1 and CDR2 from the germline V gene are SGHRS and YFSETQ. The DNA of the CDR3 is TGCGCCAGCAGCTTCACGGCGAACACCGGGGAGCTGTTTTTT. This sequence encodes CASSFTANTGELFF.

The V call is TRBV28, the J call TRBJ1-1; 7 bases map to TRBD1. CDR1 and CDR2 from the germline V gene are MDHEN and SYDVKM. The J segment lost 5 bases and the V segment lost 5 bases, leaving 11 bases of the junction unmatched. This CDR3 spans 15 amino acids. The CDR3 here is CASSNWSTGRTEAFF. Written as DNA, the CDR3 is TGTGCCAGCAGTAACTGGTCGACAGGGAGGACTGAAGCTTTCTTT.

The V call is TRBV10-3, the J call TRBJ1-6, with D possibly TRBD1 on 6 matching bases. This CDR3 region has 14 residues. Per germline, CDR1 ENHRY and CDR2 SYGVKD. Trimming pared 5 bases from V and 8 bases from J, leaving 13 bases between. CDR3 nucleotides: TGTGCCATCAGTCCCGGGACATTCGATTCACCCCTCCACTTT. This sequence encodes CAISPGTFDSPLHF.

The rearrangement joins TRBV5-8 to TRBJ1-2; the match to TRBD1 covers 9 bases. Germline loops: CDR1 SGHTS, CDR2 YDEGEE. CDR3 size: 13 residues. V trimming: 7 bases; J trimming: 8 bases; junction bases outside the gene matches: 9. CDR3 sequence: CASGRTGGGGYTF. In DNA form, the CDR3 reads TGTGCCAGCGGACGCACAGGGGGCGGGGGCTACACCTTC.

This sequence joins TRBV18 and TRBJ2-5; 13 nucleotides align to TRBD2. The J call may be in error: the DNA end matches TRBJ2-7 better. The germline gives CDR1 KGHSH, CDR2 LQKENI. The length of the CDR3 is 18 residues. The CDR3 sequence is CASSPRLAGGSSSYEQYF. DNA for the CDR3: TGTGCCAGCTCACCCCGACTAGCGGGAGGCTCGTCGTCCTACGAGCAGTACTTC.

In this sample, this clone turned up once. CDR3 nucleotide sequence: TGCGCCAGCAGCCAGAACCCTGGGACACAAGAAAGCGAAAAACTGTTTTTT. Its translation is CASSQNPGTQESEKLFF. V gene TRBV4-1 combines with J gene TRBJ1-4; perhaps TRBD1 as D (6 bases). Germline loops: CDR1 MGHRA, CDR2 YSYEKL. The CDR3 totals 17 residues. Trimming took off 3 bases at V and 8 bases at J, with 22 bases between the two ends.

The chain links TRBV29-1 to TRBJ2-3, with TRBD1 matching over 7 bases. Germline loops: CDR1 SQVTM, CDR2 ANQGSEA. After removal of 8 bases from V and 4 bases from J, the junction contained 9 bases not matched to a gene. This CDR3 has 13 residues. The CDR3 DNA sequence: TGCAGCCTAGGTGAGGGGGCTGCAGATACGCAGTATTTT. This gives the protein CSLGEGAADTQYF.

The chain employs TRBV9 and TRBJ1-2; tentative D call: TRBD1 (6 bases). V lost 1 base and J 8 bases, leaving 15 bases between the germline ends. This CDR3 has 14 amino acids. Germline loops: CDR1 SGDLS, CDR2 YYNGEE. CDR3: CASSVFTGQPGYTF. The CDR3 coding sequence is TGTGCCAGCAGCGTATTCACAGGGCAACCGGGCTACACCTTC.